These T cell receptor beta chains were read from a single sample in a study of OX40 agonist ivuxolimab in advanced cancers. TCRdb's table, derived via immunoSEQ multiplex PCR, lists solely in-frame clones and lacks some. Of about 58,000 clones in the sample, about four fifths were seen once. The sample here was CD4+ or CD8+ T cells sorted from blood, taken in a trial of the OX40 agonist ivuxolimab. The source is an adult with an advanced solid tumor such as melanoma, head and neck, liver or kidney cancer. The CDR3 runs from the conserved cysteine through the conserved F or W. The order of the fields is D gene, V gene, clone size, J gene, CDR3 protein, CDR3 DNA. A D gene is named only where the DNA matches it firmly. The listing skips clone size in some rows; elsewhere it reads once, few, many or a size class.

d_call: -; v_call: TRBV6-5; clone_size: -; j_call: TRBJ1-1; cdr3_aa: CASSMAGQNTEAFF; cdr3_nt: TGTGCCAGCAGCATGGCGGGGCAGAACACTGAAGCTTTCTTT
d_call: TRBD2; v_call: TRBV7-6; clone_size: once; j_call: TRBJ2-5; cdr3_aa: CASSLLAGGQTQYF; cdr3_nt: TGTGCCAGCAGCCTACTAGCGGGAGGGCAGACCCAGTACTTC
d_call: TRBD1; v_call: TRBV6-5; clone_size: -; j_call: TRBJ1-2; cdr3_aa: CASSSGQGVDGYTF; cdr3_nt: TGTGCCAGCAGTTCGGGACAGGGCGTTGATGGCTACACCTTC
d_call: -; v_call: TRBV5-1; clone_size: few; j_call: TRBJ2-5; cdr3_aa: CASSGGTPQETQYF; cdr3_nt: TGCGCCAGCAGCGGCGGGACCCCCCAAGAGACCCAGTACTTC
d_call: -; v_call: TRBV6-6; clone_size: -; j_call: TRBJ1-2; cdr3_aa: CASRRSLDDYGYTF; cdr3_nt: TGTGCCAGCAGGAGATCTTTAGACGACTATGGCTACACCTTC
d_call: TRBD2; v_call: TRBV29-1; clone_size: -; j_call: TRBJ2-5; cdr3_aa: CSALGMSGRFQETQYF; cdr3_nt: TGCAGCGCTCTAGGGATGAGCGGGAGGTTCCAAGAGACCCAGTACTTC
d_call: -; v_call: TRBV11-3; clone_size: -; j_call: TRBJ2-2; cdr3_aa: CASSRPTGANTGELFF; cdr3_nt: TGTGCCAGCAGCCGACCGACAGGCGCGAACACCGGGGAGCTGTTTTTT
d_call: -; v_call: TRBV12-5; clone_size: once; j_call: TRBJ2-2; cdr3_aa: CASGTLATGELFF; cdr3_nt: TGTGCTAGTGGTACCTTGGCCACCGGGGAGCTGTTTTTT
d_call: TRBD2; v_call: TRBV6-1; clone_size: -; j_call: TRBJ2-1; cdr3_aa: CASSEPGLAGAFPFF; cdr3_nt: TGTGCCAGCAGTGAACCGGGACTAGCGGGAGCCTTTCCGTTCTTC
d_call: -; v_call: TRBV5-6; clone_size: -; j_call: TRBJ1-1; cdr3_aa: CASSLDGATAEAFF; cdr3_nt: TGTGCCAGCAGCTTGGACGGGGCAACCGCTGAAGCTTTCTTT
d_call: -; v_call: TRBV19; clone_size: once; j_call: TRBJ1-2; cdr3_aa: CASSIFGGIRDGYTF; cdr3_nt: TGTGCCAGTAGTATCTTCGGGGGTATCAGGGATGGCTACACCTTC
d_call: -; v_call: TRBV5-1; clone_size: medium-sized; j_call: TRBJ2-7; cdr3_aa: CASSRGDFSYEQYF; cdr3_nt: TGCGCCAGCAGCCGGGGCGACTTCTCCTACGAGCAGTACTTC
d_call: -; v_call: TRBV11-2; clone_size: -; j_call: TRBJ2-3; cdr3_aa: CASSSSTNGRLYF; cdr3_nt: TGTGCCAGCAGCTCCTCGACAAATGGAAGGTTGTATTTT
d_call: -; v_call: TRBV30; clone_size: once; j_call: TRBJ2-5; cdr3_aa: CAWSMDSQETQYF; cdr3_nt: TGTGCCTGGAGTATGGACAGTCAAGAGACCCAGTACTTC
d_call: -; v_call: TRBV19; clone_size: few; j_call: TRBJ2-6; cdr3_aa: CASKAGANVLTF; cdr3_nt: TGTGCCAGTAAGGCTGGGGCCAACGTCCTGACTTTC
d_call: TRBD1; v_call: TRBV2; clone_size: few; j_call: TRBJ2-7; cdr3_aa: CASSRQGIRNEQYF; cdr3_nt: TGTGCCAGCAGTCGACAGGGCATTAGGAACGAGCAGTACTTC
d_call: -; v_call: TRBV7-9; clone_size: -; j_call: TRBJ2-1; cdr3_aa: CASSLVGEQFF; cdr3_nt: TGTGCCAGCAGCTTAGTGGGTGAGCAGTTCTTC
d_call: -; v_call: TRBV11-2; clone_size: -; j_call: TRBJ1-2; cdr3_aa: CASSLEPDRSNYGYTF; cdr3_nt: TGTGCCAGCAGCTTAGAACCAGACAGGTCTAACTATGGCTACACCTTC
d_call: -; v_call: TRBV1; clone_size: -; j_call: TRBJ2-5; cdr3_aa: CTSSQDDWAGDPQETQYF; cdr3_nt: TGCACCAGCAGCCAAGATGATTGGGCGGGGGACCCCCAAGAGACCCAGTACTTC
d_call: -; v_call: TRBV30; clone_size: once; j_call: TRBJ2-2; cdr3_aa: CAWSAGLLTGELFF; cdr3_nt: TGTGCCTGGAGTGCGGGTCTCCTCACCGGGGAGCTGTTTTTT
d_call: TRBD1; v_call: TRBV7-6; clone_size: -; j_call: TRBJ1-6; cdr3_aa: CASSSRQGGSNSPLHF; cdr3_nt: TGTGCCAGCAGCTCCCGACAGGGGGGTAGTAATTCACCCCTCCACTTT
d_call: -; v_call: TRBV6-6; clone_size: -; j_call: TRBJ2-7; cdr3_aa: CASSTGTLSYEQYF; cdr3_nt: TGTGCCAGCAGTACAGGGACTCTCTCCTACGAGCAGTACTTC
d_call: -; v_call: TRBV5-8; clone_size: -; j_call: TRBJ2-7; cdr3_aa: CASSNTGPSYEQYF; cdr3_nt: TGTGCCAGCTCAAATACAGGTCCATCCTACGAGCAGTACTTC
d_call: -; v_call: TRBV10-3; clone_size: once; j_call: TRBJ2-5; cdr3_aa: CAISNPTGNRETQYF; cdr3_nt: TGTGCCATCAGTAACCCAACAGGGAATAGAGAGACCCAGTACTTC
d_call: -; v_call: TRBV6-5; clone_size: -; j_call: TRBJ1-4; cdr3_aa: CASSPAQGRGLFF; cdr3_nt: TGTGCCAGCAGCCCTGCTCAAGGCAGAGGACTGTTTTTT
d_call: -; v_call: TRBV19; clone_size: -; j_call: TRBJ2-4; cdr3_aa: CASSKGRVNIQYF; cdr3_nt: TGTGCCAGTAGTAAAGGCAGGGTGAACATTCAGTACTTC
d_call: TRBD1; v_call: TRBV18; clone_size: once; j_call: TRBJ1-1; cdr3_aa: CASSADRGVANTEAFF; cdr3_nt: TGTGCCAGCTCAGCAGACAGGGGAGTGGCGAACACTGAAGCTTTCTTT
d_call: TRBD2; v_call: TRBV5-1; clone_size: -; j_call: TRBJ2-1; cdr3_aa: CASNFQPGTSGINEQFF; cdr3_nt: TGCGCCAGCAACTTTCAGCCCGGGACTAGCGGGATCAATGAGCAGTTCTTC
d_call: -; v_call: TRBV5-4; clone_size: once; j_call: TRBJ2-5; cdr3_aa: CATSSVGPGYQETQYF; cdr3_nt: -
d_call: TRBD1; v_call: TRBV7-9; clone_size: -; j_call: TRBJ2-5; cdr3_aa: CASRATGGGETQYF; cdr3_nt: TGTGCCAGCAGAGCGACAGGGGGAGGGGAGACCCAGTACTTC
d_call: -; v_call: TRBV30; clone_size: -; j_call: TRBJ1-2; cdr3_aa: CAWSPLLAGNYGYTF; cdr3_nt: TGTGCCTGGAGTCCCCTCCTAGCAGGAAACTATGGCTACACCTTC
d_call: -; v_call: TRBV11-2; clone_size: -; j_call: TRBJ1-3; cdr3_aa: CASSLEGLSGNTIYF; cdr3_nt: TGTGCCAGCAGCCTCGAGGGACTCTCTGGAAACACCATATATTTT